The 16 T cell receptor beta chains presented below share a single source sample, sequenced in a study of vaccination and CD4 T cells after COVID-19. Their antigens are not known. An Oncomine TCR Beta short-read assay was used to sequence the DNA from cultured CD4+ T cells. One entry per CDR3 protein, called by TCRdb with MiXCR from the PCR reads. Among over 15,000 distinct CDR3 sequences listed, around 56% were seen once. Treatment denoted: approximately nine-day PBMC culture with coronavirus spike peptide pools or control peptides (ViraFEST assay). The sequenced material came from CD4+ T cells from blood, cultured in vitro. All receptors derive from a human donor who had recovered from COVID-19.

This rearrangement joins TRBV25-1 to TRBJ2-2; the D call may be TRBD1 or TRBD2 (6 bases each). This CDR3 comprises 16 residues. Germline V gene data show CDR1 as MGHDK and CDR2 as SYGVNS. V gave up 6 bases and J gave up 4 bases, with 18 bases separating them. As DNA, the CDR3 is TGTGCCAGCAGAGGTACAGGGAGGCGGGCCACCGGGGAGCTGTTTTTT. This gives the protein CASRGTGRRATGELFF.

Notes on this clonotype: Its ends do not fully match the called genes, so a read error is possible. As DNA, the CDR3 is TGTGCCACCAGCAGAGATCAGACTAGCGGGAGGGGAAGGGTTTTT. Amino acid sequence: CATSRDQTSGRGRVF. V usage is TRBV15 and J usage is TRBJ2-2; 14 bases fit TRBD2. The CDR3 is 15 residues long. Germline CDR1 is LNHNV and CDR2 is YYDKDF (reference sequence).

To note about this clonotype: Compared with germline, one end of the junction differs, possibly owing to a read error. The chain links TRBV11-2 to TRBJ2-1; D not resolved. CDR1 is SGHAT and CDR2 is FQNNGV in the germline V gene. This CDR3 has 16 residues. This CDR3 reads CASSQVDIISYNEQFF. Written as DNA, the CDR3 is TGCGCCAGCAGCCAAGTGGATATAATCTCCTACAATGAGCAGTTCTTC.

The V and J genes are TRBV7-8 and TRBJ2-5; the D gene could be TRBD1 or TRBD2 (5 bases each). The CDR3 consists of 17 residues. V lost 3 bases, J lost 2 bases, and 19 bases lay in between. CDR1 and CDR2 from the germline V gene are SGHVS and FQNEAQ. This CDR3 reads CASSFYPGAPFQETQYF. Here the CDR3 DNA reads TGTGCCAGCAGCTTCTATCCCGGGGCTCCCTTTCAAGAGACCCAGTACTTC.

CDR3 loop: CASSSVADNEQFF. DNA for the CDR3: TGTGCCAGCAGCTCGGTAGCGGACAATGAGCAGTTCTTC. This rearrangement joins TRBV7-2 to TRBJ2-1, with D maybe TRBD2 (6 bases). This CDR3 has 13 residues. Deletions cut 4 bases from V and 5 bases from J, with 9 bases between. The germline V gene encodes CDR1 SGHTA and CDR2 FQGNSA.

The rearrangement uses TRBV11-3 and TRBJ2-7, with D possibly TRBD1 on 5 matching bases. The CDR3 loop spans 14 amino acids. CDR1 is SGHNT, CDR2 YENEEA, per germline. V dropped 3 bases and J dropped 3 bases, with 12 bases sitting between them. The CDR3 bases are TGTGCCAGCAGCTTCTCAGGGTCGAACTACGAGCAGTACTTC. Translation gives CASSFSGSNYEQYF.

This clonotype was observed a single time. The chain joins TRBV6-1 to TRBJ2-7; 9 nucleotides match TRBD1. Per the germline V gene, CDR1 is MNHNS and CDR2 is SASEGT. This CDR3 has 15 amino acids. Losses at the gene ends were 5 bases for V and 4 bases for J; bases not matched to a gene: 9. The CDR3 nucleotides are TGTGCCAGCAGTCCTGACAGGGGGAACCTTTACGAGCAGTACTTC. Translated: CASSPDRGNLYEQYF.

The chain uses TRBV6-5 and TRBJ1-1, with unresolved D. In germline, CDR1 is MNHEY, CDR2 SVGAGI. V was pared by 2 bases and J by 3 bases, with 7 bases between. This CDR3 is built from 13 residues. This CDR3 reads CASSYNSYTEAFF. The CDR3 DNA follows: TGTGCCAGCAGTTACAACAGTTACACTGAAGCTTTCTTT.

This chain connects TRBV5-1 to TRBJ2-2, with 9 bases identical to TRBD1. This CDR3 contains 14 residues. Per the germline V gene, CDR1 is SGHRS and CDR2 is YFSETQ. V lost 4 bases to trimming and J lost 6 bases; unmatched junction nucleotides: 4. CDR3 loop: CASSGGTGSGELFF. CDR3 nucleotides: TGCGCCAGCAGCGGCGGGACAGGGTCCGGGGAGCTGTTTTTT.

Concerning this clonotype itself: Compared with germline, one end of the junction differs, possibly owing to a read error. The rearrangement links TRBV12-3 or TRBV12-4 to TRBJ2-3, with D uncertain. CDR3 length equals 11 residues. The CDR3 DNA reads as TGTGCCAGCAGTCTAGCAGATACGCAGTATTTT. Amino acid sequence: CASSLADTQYF.

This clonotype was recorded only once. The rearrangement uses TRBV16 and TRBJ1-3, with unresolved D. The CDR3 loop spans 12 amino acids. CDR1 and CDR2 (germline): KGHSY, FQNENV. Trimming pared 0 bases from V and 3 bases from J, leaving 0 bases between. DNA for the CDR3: TGTGCCAGCAGCCAATCTGGAAACACCATATATTTT. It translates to CASSQSGNTIYF.

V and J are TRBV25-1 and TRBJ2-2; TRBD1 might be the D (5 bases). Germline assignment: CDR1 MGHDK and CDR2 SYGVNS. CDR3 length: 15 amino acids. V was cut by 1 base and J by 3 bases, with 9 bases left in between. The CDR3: CASSESTGYTGELFF. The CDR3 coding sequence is TGTGCCAGCAGTGAATCTACAGGCTACACCGGGGAGCTGTTTTTT.

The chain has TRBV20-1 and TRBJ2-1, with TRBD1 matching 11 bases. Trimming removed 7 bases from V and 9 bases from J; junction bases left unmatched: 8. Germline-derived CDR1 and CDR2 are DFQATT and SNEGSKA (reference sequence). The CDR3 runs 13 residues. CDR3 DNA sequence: TGCAGTGGGGGAGGACAGGGGGCGGGTGAGCAGTTCTTC. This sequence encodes CSGGGQGAGEQFF.

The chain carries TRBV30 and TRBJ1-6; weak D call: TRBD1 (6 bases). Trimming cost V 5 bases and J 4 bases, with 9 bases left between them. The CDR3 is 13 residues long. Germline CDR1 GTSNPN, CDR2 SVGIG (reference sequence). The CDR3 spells CAWEGGYNSPLHF. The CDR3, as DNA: TGTGCCTGGGAGGGGGGGTATAATTCACCCCTCCACTTT.

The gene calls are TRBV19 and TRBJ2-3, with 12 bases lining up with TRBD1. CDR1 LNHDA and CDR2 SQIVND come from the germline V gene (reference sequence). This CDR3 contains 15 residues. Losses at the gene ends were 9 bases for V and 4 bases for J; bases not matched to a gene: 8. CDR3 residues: CASRDRGRGADTQYF. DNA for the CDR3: TGTGCCAGCCGGGACAGGGGGCGCGGGGCAGATACGCAGTATTTT.

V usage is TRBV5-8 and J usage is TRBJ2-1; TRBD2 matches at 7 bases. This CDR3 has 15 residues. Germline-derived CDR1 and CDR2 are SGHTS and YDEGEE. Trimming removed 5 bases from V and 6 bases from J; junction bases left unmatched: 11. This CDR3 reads CASSWGGGSVNEQFF. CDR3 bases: TGTGCCAGCAGTTGGGGGGGAGGGTCGGTCAATGAGCAGTTCTTC.